Listed below are T cell receptor beta chains from one sample, sequenced in a study of blood T cell repertoires in COVID-19. Using immunoSEQ multiplex PCR, the repertoire was profiled, and TCRdb retains in-frame clones only, with some absent. The sample lists 130,000 or so clones, 70% to 85% occurring once. What was sequenced was PBMCs or T cells enriched from blood (not recorded which). The receptors originated from a man aged 45-65 years who had recovered from COVID-19. CDR3s include the opening cysteine and the closing phenylalanine or tryptophan. The D gene is left open where the match is weak. Part of the rows lack a size; the others show once, few, many or a class for expanded clones.

>TRBJ2-3|-|TRBV6-5|-
CASSYSRGSTDTQYF
TGTGCCAGCAGTTACTCGCGGGGTAGCACAGATACGCAGTATTTT
>TRBJ2-7|-|TRBV7-9|TRBD1
CASSFGQGLSYEQYF
TGTGCCAGCAGCTTCGGACAGGGTTTGTCCTACGAGCAGTACTTC
>TRBJ1-6|-|TRBV12-3/TRBV12-4|-
CASTPGNSPLHF
TGTGCCAGCACCCCGGGGAATTCACCCCTCCACTTT
>TRBJ1-2|-|TRBV4-3|TRBD1
CASSQEIAGGNYGYTF
TGCGCCAGCAGCCAAGAAATTGCAGGGGGCAACTATGGCTACACCTTC
>TRBJ1-2|-|TRBV13|-
CASSSPNYGYTF
TGTGCCAGCAGCTCTCCTAACTATGGCTACACCTTC
>TRBJ2-2|-|TRBV5-4|-
CASSLALGPGELFF
TGTGCCAGCAGCCTTGCCCTCGGTCCCGGGGAGCTGTTTTTT
>TRBJ2-3|-|TRBV27|TRBD2
CASLGGTSGTDTQYF
TGTGCCAGCCTAGGGGGGACTAGCGGCACAGATACGCAGTATTTT
>TRBJ1-1|-|TRBV9|-
CASSVVSPGGNTEAFF
TGTGCCAGCAGCGTAGTAAGTCCAGGAGGGAACACTGAAGCTTTCTTT
>TRBJ2-1|-|TRBV28|TRBD1
CASSSTGSSYNEQFF
TGTGCCAGCAGTTCGACAGGGAGCTCCTACAATGAGCAGTTCTTC
>TRBJ2-7|-|TRBV4-3|TRBD1
CASSHGDRESNEQYF
TGCGCCAGCAGCCATGGGGACAGGGAGTCCAACGAGCAGTACTTC
>TRBJ2-2|many|TRBV12-5|-
CASGPVFNTGELFF
TGTGCTAGTGGTCCCGTCTTCAACACCGGGGAGCTGTTTTTT
>TRBJ2-5|-|TRBV12-3/TRBV12-4|-
CASSYPDRSTQYF
TGTGCCAGCAGTTACCCCGACAGGTCTACCCAGTACTTC
>TRBJ1-1|-|TRBV5-1|-
CASSFQGMNTEAFF
TGCGCCAGCAGCTTTCAGGGGATGAACACTGAAGCTTTCTTT
>TRBJ1-4|-|TRBV19|-
CASGGRGTTNEKLFF
TGTGCCAGTGGGGGAAGGGGGACAACTAATGAAAAACTGTTTTTT
>TRBJ1-1|-|TRBV7-8|-
CASSRGGGWNTEAFF
TGTGCCAGCAGCCGAGGCGGGGGATGGAACACTGAAGCTTTCTTT
>TRBJ1-5|-|TRBV6-5|-
CASSYSSKMEPQHF
TGTGCCAGCAGTTACTCGAGCAAGATGGAGCCCCAGCATTTT
>TRBJ1-2|-|TRBV7-2|-
CASSLATGSGYTF
TGTGCCAGCAGCTTAGCTACAGGGTCTGGCTACACCTTC
>TRBJ1-1|-|TRBV6-5|-
CASTKTGQTLTEAFF
TGTGCCAGCACCAAAACCGGACAGACACTCACTGAAGCTTTCTTT
>TRBJ1-5|few|TRBV4-3|-
CASSQDINQPQHF
TGCGCCAGCAGCCAAGATATTAATCAGCCCCAGCATTTT
>TRBJ2-7|-|TRBV2|TRBD1
CASSMDRGIEQYF
TGTGCCAGCAGTATGGACAGGGGAATCGAGCAGTACTTC
>TRBJ1-3|-|TRBV18|TRBD1
CASSRDSFSGNTIYF
TGTGCCAGCTCCCGGGACAGCTTCTCTGGAAACACCATATATTTT
>TRBJ1-3|-|TRBV5-1|-
CASSHDSGNTIYF
TGCGCCAGCAGCCATGACTCCGGAAACACCATATATTTT
>TRBJ1-2|once|TRBV2|-
CASSIDSHYGYTF
TGTGCCAGCAGTATAGACAGCCACTATGGCTACACCTTC
>TRBJ2-1|-|TRBV28|TRBD2
CASSPSGGAYNEQFF
TGTGCCAGCAGCCCAAGCGGGGGGGCCTACAATGAGCAGTTCTTC